The 3 T cell receptor beta chains below all came from one sample that was sequenced in a study of cytomegalovirus exposure and HLA in healthy donors. Method: immunoSEQ multiplex PCR; TCRdb's copy keeps in-frame clones and lacks some. The sample lists under 200,000 clones, about nine tenths occurring once. Input material: PBMCs. Receptors were obtained from a man between 18 and 35 years old in good health and CMV-seropositive.

The chain employs TRBV29-1 and TRBJ2-7, with 11 bases that match TRBD2. CDR1 is SQVTM, CDR2 ANQGSEA, per germline. V lost 7 bases, J lost 3 bases, and 8 bases stayed unmatched. CDR3 size: 14 residues. The CDR3 region has the DNA TGCAGCGCCCAGACTAGCGGGACTATCTACGAGCAGTACTTC. Its protein is CSAQTSGTIYEQYF.

The chain is built from TRBV11-2 and TRBJ1-1; unclear D gene. Germline values: CDR1 SGHAT, CDR2 FQNNGV. V lost 1 base, J lost 8 bases, and 11 bases lay in between. This CDR3 has 13 amino acids. The CDR3 here is CASSLAGSVEAFF. The CDR3 nucleotides read TGTGCCAGCAGCTTAGCGGGATCAGTAGAAGCTTTCTTT.

This clone was seen a few times. The gene calls are TRBV2 and TRBJ2-7, with 7 bases identical to TRBD2. This CDR3 spans 20 amino acids. Trimming removed 1 base from V and 2 bases from J; junction bases left unmatched: 20. Per germline, CDR1 SNHLY and CDR2 FYNNEI. CDR3 residues: CASSEGSGFGGSRFTYEQYF. The CDR3, as DNA: TGTGCCAGCAGTGAAGGTTCGGGGTTTGGCGGGAGTAGGTTTACCTACGAGCAGTACTTC.